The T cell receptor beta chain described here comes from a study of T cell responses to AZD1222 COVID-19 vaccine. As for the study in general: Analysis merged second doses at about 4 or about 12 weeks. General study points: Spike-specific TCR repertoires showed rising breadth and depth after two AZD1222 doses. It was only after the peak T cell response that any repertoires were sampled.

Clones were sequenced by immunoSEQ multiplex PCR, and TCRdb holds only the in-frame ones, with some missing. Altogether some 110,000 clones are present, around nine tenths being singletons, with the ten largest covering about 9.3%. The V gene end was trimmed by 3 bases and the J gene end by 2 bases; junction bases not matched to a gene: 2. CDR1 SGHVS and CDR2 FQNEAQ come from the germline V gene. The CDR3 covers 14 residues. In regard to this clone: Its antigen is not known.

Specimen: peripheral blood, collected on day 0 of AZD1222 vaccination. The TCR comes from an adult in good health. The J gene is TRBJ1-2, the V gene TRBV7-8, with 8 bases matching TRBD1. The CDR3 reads CASSFRTGNYGYTF. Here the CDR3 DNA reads TGTGCCAGCAGCTTTAGGACAGGGAACTATGGCTACACCTTC.